The subject of this entry is one T cell receptor (beta chain). Its antigen is not identified. The data stem from a study of T cells after yellow fever vaccination. General study points: Of the clonotypes, a small share occurred in both CD4 and CD8 compartments. Primary-vaccination clones mostly resurfaced post-booster (just under 98% CD4, more than 85% CD8).

Making TCR cDNA involved 5'RACE template switching, which added UMIs and a universal primer site. One entry per CDR3 protein, called by TCRdb with MiXCR from the 5' RACE reads. The table includes 400,000 or so distinct CDR3 sequences, roughly a sixth detected once. From germline, CDR1 is MNHEY and CDR2 SVGAGI. This CDR3 is built from 17 residues. The V gene lost 4 bases and the J gene lost 3 bases, with 22 bases spanning the gap. The receptor was derived from a man between 18 and 35 years old who received the YFV17D yellow fever vaccine. The source material was PBMCs, sampled before the yellow fever booster vaccination. V usage is TRBV6-5 and J usage is TRBJ2-7; TRBD1 or TRBD2 may be the D gene (5 bases each). The CDR3 here is CASSFGPGWGSNYEQYF. The DNA for the CDR3 is TGTGCCAGCAGTTTTGGGCCGGGTTGGGGGTCGAACTACGAGCAGTACTTC.